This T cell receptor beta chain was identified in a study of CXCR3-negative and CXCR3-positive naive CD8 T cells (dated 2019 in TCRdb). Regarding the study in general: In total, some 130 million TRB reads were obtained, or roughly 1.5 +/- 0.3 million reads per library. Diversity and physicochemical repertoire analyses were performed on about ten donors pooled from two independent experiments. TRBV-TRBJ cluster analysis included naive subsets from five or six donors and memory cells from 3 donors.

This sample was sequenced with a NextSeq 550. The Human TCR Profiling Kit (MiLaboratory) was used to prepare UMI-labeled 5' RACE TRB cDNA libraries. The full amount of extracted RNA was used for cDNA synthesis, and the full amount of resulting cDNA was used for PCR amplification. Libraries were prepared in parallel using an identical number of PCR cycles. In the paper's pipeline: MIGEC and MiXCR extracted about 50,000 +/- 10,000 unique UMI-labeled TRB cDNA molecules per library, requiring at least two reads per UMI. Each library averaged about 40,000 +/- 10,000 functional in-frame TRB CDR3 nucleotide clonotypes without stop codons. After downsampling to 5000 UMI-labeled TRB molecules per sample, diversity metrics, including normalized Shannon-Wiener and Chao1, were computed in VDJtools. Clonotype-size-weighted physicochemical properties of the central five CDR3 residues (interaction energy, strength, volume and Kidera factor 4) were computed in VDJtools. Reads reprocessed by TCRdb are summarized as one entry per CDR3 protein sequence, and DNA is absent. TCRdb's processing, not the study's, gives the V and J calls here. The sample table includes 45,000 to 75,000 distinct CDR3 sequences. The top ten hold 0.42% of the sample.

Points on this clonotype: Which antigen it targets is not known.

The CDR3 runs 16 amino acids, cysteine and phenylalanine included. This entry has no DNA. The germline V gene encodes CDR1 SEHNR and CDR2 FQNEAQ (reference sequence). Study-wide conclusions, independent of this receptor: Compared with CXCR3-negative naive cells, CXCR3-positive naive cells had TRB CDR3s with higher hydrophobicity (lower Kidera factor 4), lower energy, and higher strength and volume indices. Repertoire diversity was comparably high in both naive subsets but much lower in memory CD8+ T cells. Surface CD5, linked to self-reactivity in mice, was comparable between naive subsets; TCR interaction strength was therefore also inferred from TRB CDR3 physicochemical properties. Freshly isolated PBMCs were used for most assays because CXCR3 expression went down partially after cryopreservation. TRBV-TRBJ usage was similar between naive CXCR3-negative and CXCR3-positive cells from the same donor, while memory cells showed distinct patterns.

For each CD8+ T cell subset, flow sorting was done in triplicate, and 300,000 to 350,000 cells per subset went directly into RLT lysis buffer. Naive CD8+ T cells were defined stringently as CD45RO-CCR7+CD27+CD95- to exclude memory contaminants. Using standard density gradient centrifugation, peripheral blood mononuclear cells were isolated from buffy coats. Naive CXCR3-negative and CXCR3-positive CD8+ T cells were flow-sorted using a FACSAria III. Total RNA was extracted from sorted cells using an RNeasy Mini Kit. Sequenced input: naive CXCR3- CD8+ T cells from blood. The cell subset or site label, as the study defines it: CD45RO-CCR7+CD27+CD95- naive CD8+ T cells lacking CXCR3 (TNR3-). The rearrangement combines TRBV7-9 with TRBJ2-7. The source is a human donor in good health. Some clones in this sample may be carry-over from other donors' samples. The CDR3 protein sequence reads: CASSHSGGRRTYEQYF.